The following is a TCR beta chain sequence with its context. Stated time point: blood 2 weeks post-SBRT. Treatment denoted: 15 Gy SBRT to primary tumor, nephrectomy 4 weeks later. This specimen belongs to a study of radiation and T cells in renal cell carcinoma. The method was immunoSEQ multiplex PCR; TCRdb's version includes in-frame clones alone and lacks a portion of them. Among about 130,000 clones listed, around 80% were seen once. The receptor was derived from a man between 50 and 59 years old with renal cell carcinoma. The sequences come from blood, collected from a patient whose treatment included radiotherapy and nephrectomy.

In DNA, the CDR3 is TGTGCCAGCCAGGGACAGGGAAACGAGCAGTACTTC. Its protein is CASQGQGNEQYF. The chain combines TRBV7-9 with TRBJ2-7; 9 bases line up with TRBD1. J was trimmed by 5 bases and V by 8 bases; bases with no gene match: 4. This CDR3 has 12 amino acids. Looked up from germline, CDR1 is SEHNR and CDR2 is FQNEAQ (reference sequence).